The entry below describes one TCR beta chain. Method: immunoSEQ multiplex PCR; TCRdb's copy keeps in-frame clones and lacks some. Among 600,000 to 900,000 clones listed, approximately 85% were seen once. The source of the sample is a study of shared T cell receptors in the human thymus. The CDR3 runs to 14 residues. Trimming cost V 2 bases and J 0 bases, with 7 bases left between them. Germline V lookup: CDR1 MNHEY, CDR2 SMNVEV (reference sequence). The data were also submitted as part of a second study, on human thymus T cells. From that second work: Donor material was obtained from healthy Finnish infants undergoing corrective surgery for congenital heart defects. Resections removed during corrective heart surgery provided the thymus tissue used. Blood and thymic repertoires both appeared biased in V and J gene usage. Reports from related research described highly overlapping thymic repertoires among unrelated individuals.

This TCR was recovered from a girl under three years old with a congenital heart defect. The material sequenced was thymocytes. This rearrangement joins TRBV27 to TRBJ1-1; D is possibly TRBD1 (5 bases). This CDR3 reads CASSLGGMNTEAFF. Here the CDR3 DNA reads TGTGCCAGCAGTTTAGGGGGGATGAACACTGAAGCTTTCTTT.